A single sample gave rise to the 19 T cell receptor beta chains below, sequenced in a study of cytomegalovirus exposure and HLA in healthy donors. 13 Jbeta primers and 60 Vbeta primers were used for the PCR. Some clones are missing from TCRdb's copy, which holds only in-frame ones; the method was immunoSEQ multiplex PCR. The sample records about 65,000 clones, around 62% being singletons. Sequenced sample: PBMCs. All receptors derive from a man aged 25-45 years in good health and CMV-seronegative.

The J gene is TRBJ2-1, the V gene TRBV29-1; 7 nucleotides line up with TRBD2. CDR1 SQVTM and CDR2 ANQGSEA come from the germline V gene. This CDR3 region has 14 residues. Germline trimming cut 8 bases from V and 5 bases from J; bases unmatched to any gene: 12. The CDR3 spells CSSAAGRGNNEQFF. Written as DNA, the CDR3 is TGCAGCTCCGCCGCGGGGCGGGGGAACAATGAGCAGTTCTTC.

This clone was observed a handful of times. V is TRBV2 and J is TRBJ1-2; D perhaps matches TRBD1 (6 bases). V gave up 7 bases and J gave up 6 bases, with 18 bases separating them. The CDR3 is made up of 14 amino acids. Germline V gene lookup returns CDR1 SNHLY and CDR2 FYNNEI. The DNA for the CDR3 is TGTGCCAGCAAAGCCGAACAGGGTGATAATGGCTACACCTTC. Translated: CASKAEQGDNGYTF.

The count of this clone is one. This chain links TRBV5-8 with TRBJ2-4, with 9 bases fitting TRBD1. The germline V gene encodes CDR1 SGHTS and CDR2 YDEGEE. Germline trimming cut 3 bases from V and 0 bases from J; bases unmatched to any gene: 10. The CDR3 covers 18 residues. The CDR3 loop reads CASSSARGQGVAKNIQYF. CDR3 bases: TGTGCCAGCAGCTCTGCCCGGGGACAGGGTGTAGCCAAAAACATTCAGTACTTC.

This clone was seen a handful of times. The V and J genes are TRBV5-1 and TRBJ2-7; 8 nucleotides align to TRBD2. This CDR3 is 15 amino acids long. Germline CDR1 is SGHRS and CDR2 is YFSETQ. Unmatched junction bases numbered 8, after V lost 2 bases and J lost 4 bases. The CDR3 is CASSFGLAGTYEQYF. CDR3 nucleotides: TGCGCCAGCAGCTTCGGTTTAGCGGGGACTTACGAGCAGTACTTC.

This sequence joins TRBV10-3 and TRBJ1-2; D might be TRBD1 (5 bases). This CDR3 has 16 amino acids. The V and J ends lost 2 bases and 2 bases respectively, with 15 bases between them. Germline V gene sequence: CDR1 ENHRY, CDR2 SYGVKD. Here the CDR3 reads CAISERGSTSNYGYTF. Here the CDR3 DNA reads TGTGCCATCAGTGAGCGGGGGAGCACCTCGAACTATGGCTACACCTTC.

This clone was counted a single time. This chain uses TRBV4-2 with TRBJ2-7; 8 positions agree with TRBD1. The CDR3 has 14 amino acids. The germline V gene encodes CDR1 LGHNA and CDR2 YNFKEQ. V trimming: 1 base; J trimming: 2 bases; junction bases outside the gene matches: 1. The CDR3 loop reads CASSQGTGTYEQYF. Here the CDR3 DNA reads TGTGCCAGCAGCCAAGGGACAGGGACCTACGAGCAGTACTTC.

This clone was recorded a few times. The chain links TRBV5-4 to TRBJ2-7; D is perhaps TRBD2 (7 bases). V gave up 6 bases and J gave up 6 bases, with 16 bases separating them. The CDR3 has 13 residues. Germline assignment: CDR1 SGHNT and CDR2 YYREEE (reference sequence). Here the CDR3 DNA reads TGTGCCAGCAAGGGGGTGGGGGAGGGCGAGCAGTACTTC. It is translated as CASKGVGEGEQYF.

V and J are TRBV5-1 and TRBJ1-6; 9 nucleotides line up with TRBD1. Losses at the gene ends were 4 bases for V and 7 bases for J; bases not matched to a gene: 6. The germline V gene encodes CDR1 SGHRS and CDR2 YFSETQ. This CDR3 spans 15 amino acids. DNA of the CDR3: TGCGCCAGCAGCCCAAGACAGGGGGAGAATTCACCCCTCCACTTT. It translates to CASSPRQGENSPLHF.

The chain couples TRBV4-2 to TRBJ2-7; 9 positions agree with TRBD2. The CDR3 extends over 17 amino acids. After removal of 1 base from V and 2 bases from J, the junction contained 9 bases not matched to a gene. The germline gives CDR1 LGHNA, CDR2 YNFKEQ. CDR3 in amino acids: CASSQGVVRGGTYEQYF. The CDR3 DNA follows: TGTGCCAGCAGCCAAGGAGTGGTGCGGGGGGGAACCTACGAGCAGTACTTC.

By frequency in the sample, this clone is medium-sized. The V gene is TRBV5-6, the J gene TRBJ2-2, with TRBD1 matching 7 bases. Germline CDR1 is SGHDT and CDR2 is YYEEEE. J was trimmed by 3 bases and V by 0 bases; bases with no gene match: 2. The CDR3 loop spans 15 amino acids. CDR3: CASSLVQGDTGELFF. The CDR3, as DNA: TGTGCCAGCAGCTTGGTTCAGGGGGACACCGGGGAGCTGTTTTTT.

Written as DNA, the CDR3 is TGTGCCAGTAGTATTCGAGTCCGGGACACTGAAGCTTTCTTT. Translated, it gives CASSIRVRDTEAFF. The chain carries TRBV19 and TRBJ1-1; D unclear. Germline V gene lookup returns CDR1 LNHDA and CDR2 SQIVND (reference sequence). The CDR3 loop spans 14 amino acids. Trimming removed 3 bases at V and 3 bases at J, with 11 bases between.

The table lists this clone with a few counts. The V call is TRBV5-1, the J call TRBJ2-3; a weak D match, TRBD2 (7 bases). V was cut by 4 bases and J by 6 bases, with 21 bases left in between. Looked up from germline, CDR1 is SGHRS and CDR2 is YFSETQ. The CDR3 is made up of 16 amino acids. CDR3 coding DNA: TGCGCCAGCAGCCCTCTTGGTCGGGGGGCATCCGATACGCAGTATTTT. Translating gives CASSPLGRGASDTQYF. Drawing the rest from reference TRBV5-1 and TRBJ2-3, the complete variable domain is KAGVTQTPRYLIKTRGQQVTLSCSPISGHRSVSWYQQTPGQGLQFLFEYFSETQRNKGNFPGRFSGRQFSNSRSEMNVSTLELGDSALYLCASSPLGRGASDTQYFGPGTRLTVL.

The DNA for the CDR3 is TGTGCCAGCAGCGCAGGGGGCGGCTACTATGGCTACACCTTC. Its protein product is CASSAGGGYYGYTF. J is TRBJ1-2 and V is TRBV5-4; 8 bases align to TRBD1. The V gene end was trimmed by 4 bases and the J gene end by 3 bases; junction bases not matched to a gene: 5. The CDR3 is made up of 14 amino acids. CDR1 and CDR2 (germline): SGHNT, YYREEE (reference sequence).

The chain uses TRBV6-5 and TRBJ2-5, with TRBD2 identical over 7 bases. CDR3 length: 15 residues. The V gene end was trimmed by 5 bases and the J gene end by 5 bases; junction bases not matched to a gene: 11. Germline loops: CDR1 MNHEY, CDR2 SVGAGI. Here the CDR3 DNA reads TGTGCCAGCAGTGGTTTTGGGGGGGGAGGGGAGACCCAGTACTTC. It translates to CASSGFGGGGETQYF.

The V and J genes are TRBV5-4 and TRBJ1-1; the D is unclear. CDR3 length: 12 residues. CDR1 is SGHNT, CDR2 YYREEE, per germline (reference sequence). Trimming took off 1 base at V and 6 bases at J, with 7 bases between the two ends. Here the CDR3 reads CASSLFNSEAFF. The CDR3 nucleotides read TGTGCCAGCAGCTTGTTTAATTCTGAAGCTTTCTTT.

The table lists this clone with a few counts. The chain recombines TRBV7-2 with TRBJ2-2; 11 bases map to TRBD1. Germline CDR1 and CDR2: SGHTA and FQGNSA. The CDR3 runs to 15 residues. V dropped 3 bases and J dropped 4; count of bases not matched to a gene: 1. The chain's CDR3 is CASSFGTGGTGELFF. In nucleotides, the CDR3 is TGTGCCAGCAGCTTCGGGACAGGGGGCACCGGGGAGCTGTTTTTT.

J is TRBJ2-1 and V is TRBV4-1; D is possibly TRBD1 (6 bases). The CDR3 sequence is 15 residues long. The V end was cut by 4 bases, the J end by 3 bases, with 13 bases between. Germline CDR1 is MGHRA and CDR2 is YSYEKL. For the CDR3, the DNA is TGCGCCAGCAGCCGCGGACAGACTAACTACAATGAGCAGTTCTTC. This gives the protein CASSRGQTNYNEQFF.

V usage is TRBV25-1 and J usage is TRBJ2-7; D is possibly TRBD2 (6 bases). Trimming removed 1 base at V and 10 bases at J, with 8 bases between. The CDR3 extends over 11 amino acids. Per the germline V gene, CDR1 is MGHDK and CDR2 is SYGVNS. The CDR3 loop reads CASSEWDLQYF. The CDR3 nucleotides are TGTGCCAGCAGTGAATGGGACTTACAGTACTTC.

V usage is TRBV27 and J usage is TRBJ1-6; D gene unclear. The germline gives CDR1 MNHEY, CDR2 SMNVEV (reference sequence). There are 13 residues in the CDR3. Trimming shortened V by 3 bases and J by 7 bases, and 7 bases separated the two germline ends. The CDR3 nucleotides are TGTGCCAGCAGTTTTCTTGAGAATTCACCCCTCCACTTT. This sequence encodes CASSFLENSPLHF.